Listed here are 27 T cell receptor beta chains from one sample, sequenced in a study of blood T cell repertoires in COVID-19. TCRdb keeps only in-frame clones here, not all; method: immunoSEQ multiplex PCR. The table shows 140,000 or so clones, with 84% occurring only once. Sequencing was carried out using PBMCs or T cells enriched from blood (not recorded which). The receptors were sampled from a woman aged 50 to 60 with acute COVID-19.

The chain recombines TRBV5-5 with TRBJ2-7; D might be TRBD1 (5 bases). The V end was cut by 5 bases, the J end by 3 bases, with 15 bases between. The CDR3 sequence is 14 residues long. Germline loops: CDR1 SGHKS, CDR2 YYEKEE (reference sequence). This chain's CDR3 is CASSWGLTDYEQYF. CDR3 nucleotide sequence: TGTGCCAGCAGTTGGGGCTTAACTGACTACGAGCAGTACTTC.

The rearrangement links TRBV7-9 to TRBJ2-7; maybe TRBD1 (6 bases). V was cut by 5 bases and J by 2 bases, with 13 bases left in between. CDR1 and CDR2 from the germline V gene are SEHNR and FQNEAQ (reference sequence). The CDR3 runs 14 residues. Here the CDR3 reads CASSRQENPYEQYF. CDR3 bases: TGTGCCAGCAGCCGACAGGAGAACCCCTACGAGCAGTACTTC. The entire variable domain, with the rest obtained from reference TRBV7-9 and TRBJ2-7, is as follows: DTGVSQNPRHKITKRGQNVTFRCDPISEHNRLYWYRQTLGQGPEFLTYFQNEAQLEKSRLLSDRFSAERPKGSFSTLEIQRTEQGDSAMYLCASSRQENPYEQYFGPGTRLTVT.

This clone was picked up a small number of times. V is TRBV7-9 and J is TRBJ2-7, with D uncertain. Looked up from germline, CDR1 is SEHNR and CDR2 is FQNEAQ (reference sequence). Between the trimmed V and J ends, which lost 1 base and 6 bases, there was a span of 10 bases. The CDR3 extends over 13 amino acids. In DNA form, the CDR3 reads TGTGCCAGCAGCTTAGTATCAGTTGGCGAGCAGTACTTC. Translation gives CASSLVSVGEQYF.

The chain recombines TRBV5-1 with TRBJ2-7, with a possible D match to TRBD2 (6 bases). Germline lookup yields CDR1 SGHRS and CDR2 YFSETQ. Trimming took off 2 bases at V and 2 bases at J, with 17 bases between the two ends. This CDR3 region has 16 residues. The CDR3 spells CASSFLAGLTPYEQYF. The CDR3, as DNA: TGCGCCAGCAGCTTCTTGGCGGGGCTTACTCCCTACGAGCAGTACTTC.

J is TRBJ2-7 and V is TRBV25-1, with TRBD1 matching over 7 bases. CDR1 and CDR2 from the germline V gene are MGHDK and SYGVNS. The CDR3 sequence is 15 residues long. V lost 8 bases and J lost 4; bases outside the gene matches: 14. In nucleotides, the CDR3 is TGTGCCAGCTCCTACTCCGGGACAGCTGAGTACGAGCAGTACTTC. It yields the protein CASSYSGTAEYEQYF.

This rearrangement joins TRBV11-1 to TRBJ2-5, with TRBD2 matching 11 bases. CDR1 is SGHAT and CDR2 is FQDESV in the germline V gene (reference sequence). This CDR3 spans 16 amino acids. The V segment lost 4 bases and the J segment 4 bases; nucleotides outside the gene matches: 8. In DNA, the CDR3 is TGTGCCAGCAGCTCCTTTACCGGGACTAGCGGAGAGACCCAGTACTTC. It is translated as CASSSFTGTSGETQYF.

The chain carries TRBV5-1 and TRBJ1-2; unclear D gene. Germline CDR1 is SGHRS and CDR2 is YFSETQ. This CDR3 contains 14 residues. Trimming removed 2 bases from V and 4 bases from J, with 12 bases in between. CDR3 residues: CASSFGERSYGYTF. In DNA, the CDR3 is TGCGCCAGCAGCTTTGGTGAGCGTAGCTATGGCTACACCTTC.

This clone was seen ten or more times. The J gene is TRBJ2-3, the V gene TRBV7-9; a possible D gene is TRBD2 (6 bases). The germline CDR1 and CDR2 sequences are SEHNR and FQNEAQ (reference sequence). This CDR3 is 16 amino acids long. The V end was cut by 1 base, the J end by 2 bases, with 13 bases between. The CDR3 region is CASSLVDGRATDTQYF. CDR3 nucleotide sequence: TGTGCCAGCAGCTTAGTTGACGGGAGAGCCACAGATACGCAGTATTTT.

V usage is TRBV5-4 and J usage is TRBJ1-2; no reliable D call. The CDR3 covers 12 residues. Germline V gives CDR1 SGHNT, CDR2 YYREEE (reference sequence). V was pared by 6 bases and J by 2 bases, with 8 bases between. CDR3 residues: CASTGSNYGYTF. CDR3 bases: TGTGCCAGCACGGGATCAAACTATGGCTACACCTTC. The variable domain in full, with the rest retrieved from reference TRBV5-4 and TRBJ1-2, is ETGVTQSPTHLIKTRGQQVTLRCSSQSGHNTVSWYQQALGQGPQFIFQYYREEENGRGNFPPRFSGLQFPNYSSELNVNALELDDSALYLCASTGSNYGYTFGSGTRLTVV.

The chain has TRBV24-1 and TRBJ2-5; a weak D match, TRBD2 (6 bases). Germline lookup yields CDR1 KGHDR and CDR2 SFDVKD. The V gene lost 7 bases and the J gene lost 5 bases, with 22 bases spanning the gap. This CDR3 contains 16 residues. In DNA form, the CDR3 reads TGTGCCACCAGAACGGGAGCAATAGAGACGTCGGAGACCCAGTACTTC. Its protein product is CATRTGAIETSETQYF.

The J gene is TRBJ1-1, the V gene TRBV4-1; 7 bases line up with TRBD1. This CDR3 contains 12 residues. Trimming at V came to 2 bases and at J to 12 bases, leaving 6 bases not matched to a gene. Germline loops: CDR1 MGHRA, CDR2 YSYEKL. In nucleotides, the CDR3 is TGCGCCAGCAGCCAACATGACAGGGATACTTTCTTT. Its protein product is CASSQHDRDTFF.

The chain recombines TRBV6-5 with TRBJ1-2; the D is unclear. Deletions cut 6 bases from V and 4 bases from J, with 18 bases between. The CDR3 covers 15 residues. The V gene's germline CDR1 is MNHEY and CDR2 SVGAGI. The CDR3: CASSPPGVLLYGYTF. The CDR3 DNA sequence: TGTGCCAGCAGCCCCCCGGGAGTACTCCTCTATGGCTACACCTTC.

This rearrangement joins TRBV5-1 to TRBJ2-5; D might be TRBD2 (5 bases). The length of the CDR3 is 15 residues. Deletions cut 3 bases from V and 2 bases from J, with 14 bases between. Germline V gives CDR1 SGHRS, CDR2 YFSETQ. As DNA, the CDR3 is TGCGCCAGCAGCTCTTCAACTAGACAACAAGAGACCCAGTACTTC. It yields the protein CASSSSTRQQETQYF.

The chain joins TRBV30 to TRBJ1-2, with D hard to call. Per germline, CDR1 GTSNPN and CDR2 SVGIG (reference sequence). V was cut by 5 bases and J by 1 base, with 8 bases left in between. This CDR3 comprises 12 residues. The CDR3 region has the DNA TGTGCCTGGGCCGCCGGTAACTATGGCTACACCTTC. The encoded protein is CAWAAGNYGYTF.

This sequence joins TRBV28 and TRBJ2-7; no firm D call. V was shortened by 4 bases and J by 10 bases, with 14 bases between the two germline ends. CDR1 MDHEN and CDR2 SYDVKM come from the germline V gene. CDR3 size: 12 residues. CDR3: CASSSAETFQYF. The CDR3, as DNA: TGTGCCAGCAGTTCTGCGGAGACTTTTCAGTACTTC.

This clone appeared once. The chain is built from TRBV6-5 and TRBJ2-1, with D possibly being TRBD1 (5 bases). CDR1 and CDR2 (germline): MNHEY, SVGAGI. Trimming took 6 bases from V and 6 from J, leaving 12 bases between them. This CDR3 is built from 13 residues. Written as DNA, the CDR3 is TGTGCCAGCAGCAGGGCAAGGGCCAATGAGCAGTTCTTC. Translated: CASSRARANEQFF.

The rearrangement joins TRBV27 to TRBJ2-3; 9 nucleotides match TRBD2. The V gene end was trimmed by 4 bases and the J gene end by 2 bases; junction bases not matched to a gene: 10. The length of the CDR3 is 17 residues. CDR1 and CDR2 from the germline V gene are MNHEY and SMNVEV (reference sequence). DNA for the CDR3: TGTGCCAGCAGTTCTATCGGACTAGCGCAGAACACAGATACGCAGTATTTT. This translates into CASSSIGLAQNTDTQYF.

The V call is TRBV30, the J call TRBJ1-6; 9 bases line up with TRBD1. V shed 1 base, J shed 8 bases, and the junction held 0 bases outside the gene matches. The CDR3 is 13 residues long. Germline CDR1 and CDR2: GTSNPN and SVGIG (reference sequence). The CDR3 nucleotides are TGTGCCTGGAGTGGGACAGGGGATTCACCCCTCCACTTT. Protein product: CAWSGTGDSPLHF.

This chain joins TRBV4-3 and TRBJ2-1, with unresolved D. V dropped 1 base and J dropped 5 bases, with 9 bases sitting between them. Germline loops: CDR1 LGHNA, CDR2 YSLEER. The CDR3 is 14 amino acids. CDR3 region: CASSQGLSDNEQFF. CDR3 bases: TGCGCCAGCAGCCAAGGGCTCTCAGACAATGAGCAGTTCTTC.

This clone has only a few counts. The gene calls are TRBV14 and TRBJ1-2; D may be TRBD1 (5 bases). Trimming shortened V by 5 bases and J by 0 bases, and 19 bases separated the two germline ends. The CDR3 runs 17 residues. Germline CDR1 reads SGHDN; CDR2 reads FVKESK. The CDR3 bases are TGTGCCAGCAGCTTTCACCTGGGGGGACCTACTAACTATGGCTACACCTTC. Its protein is CASSFHLGGPTNYGYTF. Full variable domain (outside the CDR3, taken from reference TRBV14 and TRBJ1-2): EAGVTQFPSHSVIEKGQTVTLRCDPISGHDNLYWYRRVMGKEIKFLLHFVKESKQDESGMPNNRFLAERTGGTYSTLKVQPAELEDSGVYFCASSFHLGGPTNYGYTFGSGTRLTVV.

The J gene is TRBJ2-7, the V gene TRBV19, with D unclear. The CDR3 length is 15 residues. Germline CDR1 reads LNHDA; CDR2 reads SQIVND (reference sequence). Trimming left V 2 bases short and J 4 bases short, with 15 bases between. The CDR3 protein is CASSIRPGTGYEQYF. In DNA, the CDR3 is TGTGCCAGTAGTATACGGCCCGGTACGGGTTACGAGCAGTACTTC.

The chain carries TRBV4-3 and TRBJ2-2; no clear D. Trimming cost V 1 base and J 1 base, with 10 bases left between them. CDR3 length: 16 residues. Germline assignment: CDR1 LGHNA and CDR2 YSLEER. DNA of the CDR3: TGCGCCAGCAGCCAAGGTGGCGGAAGGAACACCGGGGAGCTGTTTTTT. It is translated as CASSQGGGRNTGELFF.

For the CDR3, the DNA is TGTGCCAGTAGTCCGGGAAGGACAGTATACTATGGCTACACCTTC. This codes for CASSPGRTVYYGYTF. V gene TRBV19 combines with J gene TRBJ1-2; D is perhaps TRBD1 (6 bases). Germline CDR1 is LNHDA and CDR2 is SQIVND (reference sequence). Trimming took off 5 bases at V and 3 bases at J, with 16 bases between the two ends. The CDR3 length is 15 residues.

The V and J genes are TRBV2 and TRBJ2-5; D is uncertain. The germline gives CDR1 SNHLY, CDR2 FYNNEI. CDR3 size: 14 residues. Trimming stripped 4 bases from V and 3 bases from J, with 12 bases between. CDR3 loop: CASSVKNSKETQYF. The CDR3 DNA follows: TGTGCCAGCAGTGTAAAAAACAGCAAAGAGACCCAGTACTTC.

V gene TRBV4-2 combines with J gene TRBJ2-1, with D perhaps matching TRBD2 (5 bases). V was shortened by 0 bases and J by 7 bases, with 13 bases between the two germline ends. CDR1 is LGHNA, CDR2 YNFKEQ, per germline. The CDR3 consists of 15 residues. CDR3: CASSQDWRSANEQFF. CDR3 in DNA: TGTGCCAGCAGCCAAGACTGGAGGTCCGCGAATGAGCAGTTCTTC.

The rearrangement uses TRBV28 and TRBJ1-5, with D perhaps matching TRBD1 (5 bases). CDR1 and CDR2 from the germline V gene are MDHEN and SYDVKM. This CDR3 contains 16 residues. V gave up 5 bases and J gave up 3 bases, with 17 bases separating them. The CDR3 spells CASSNAGGGFNQPQHF. CDR3 DNA sequence: TGTGCCAGCAGTAACGCGGGGGGAGGATTCAATCAGCCCCAGCATTTT.

The chain employs TRBV7-3 and TRBJ2-3; 13 positions agree with TRBD2. This CDR3 has 16 amino acids. Germline loops: CDR1 SGHTA, CDR2 FQGTGA. The V and J ends lost 5 bases and 6 bases, in that order; junction bases with no gene match: 8. The CDR3 bases are TGTGCCAGCAGCCATCAAGGACTAGCGGGAGAGGATACGCAGTATTTT. This codes for CASSHQGLAGEDTQYF. Drawing the rest from reference TRBV7-3 and TRBJ2-3, the complete variable domain is GAGVSQTPSNKVTEKGKYVELRCDPISGHTALYWYRQSLGQGPEFLIYFQGTGAADDSGLPNDRFFAVRPEGSVSTLKIQRTERGDSAVYLCASSHQGLAGEDTQYFGPGTRLTVL.